This entry lists 29 T cell receptor beta chains sequenced from one sample in a study of T-cell memory formation after mild COVID-19. MiXCR was run by TCRdb on the 5' RACE reads, yielding one entry per CDR3 protein. The sample holds about 210,000 distinct CDR3 sequences, more than 25% seen once. The sequenced sample consisted of PBMCs or a T cell subset sorted from them (not recorded which). The receptor source for this set is an adult woman who had mild COVID-19 (a few samples of this study predate the infection). Cell type and time point are not known.

The genes are TRBV24-1 and TRBJ2-5; unclear D gene. Trimming removed 2 bases from V and 4 bases from J, with 16 bases in between. Germline CDR1 KGHDR, CDR2 SFDVKD. This CDR3 is 16 amino acids long. Here the CDR3 reads CATSDSKLYMGETQYF. As DNA, the CDR3 is TGTGCCACCAGTGATTCGAAACTTTATATGGGAGAGACCCAGTACTTC.

Many counts were recorded for this clonotype. This sequence joins TRBV5-1 and TRBJ2-5; 10 bases align to TRBD1. The CDR3 is made up of 14 amino acids. The germline CDR1 and CDR2 sequences are SGHRS and YFSETQ. V shed 6 bases, J shed 5 bases, and the junction held 7 bases outside the gene matches. The CDR3 spells CASNGQGVGETQYF. The CDR3 DNA is TGCGCCAGCAACGGACAGGGGGTCGGGGAGACCCAGTACTTC. The complete variable domain, with remaining parts taken from reference TRBV5-1 and TRBJ2-5, reads KAGVTQTPRYLIKTRGQQVTLSCSPISGHRSVSWYQQTPGQGLQFLFEYFSETQRNKGNFPGRFSGRQFSNSRSEMNVSTLELGDSALYLCASNGQGVGETQYFGPGTRLLVL.

This clonotype was detected a few times. The genes are TRBV7-9 and TRBJ1-1; TRBD1 is a possible D gene (6 bases). Germline lookup yields CDR1 SEHNR and CDR2 FQNEAQ (reference sequence). This CDR3 spans 13 amino acids. V lost 5 bases to trimming and J lost 4 bases, with 11 bases between them. CDR3 coding DNA: TGTGCCAGCAGCAACAGGGTTGGCACTGAAGCTTTCTTT. Translation: CASSNRVGTEAFF.

V usage is TRBV5-1 and J usage is TRBJ2-5; either TRBD1 or TRBD2 may fit D (5 bases each). V shed 3 bases and J shed 2 bases, with 14 bases lying between them. The CDR3 covers 15 residues. Germline CDR1 reads SGHRS; CDR2 reads YFSETQ. The CDR3: CASSWRGTRQETQYF. DNA of the CDR3: TGCGCCAGCAGCTGGAGAGGGACGCGTCAAGAGACCCAGTACTTC. Looking up the rest from reference TRBV5-1 and TRBJ2-5 gives the full variable domain: KAGVTQTPRYLIKTRGQQVTLSCSPISGHRSVSWYQQTPGQGLQFLFEYFSETQRNKGNFPGRFSGRQFSNSRSEMNVSTLELGDSALYLCASSWRGTRQETQYFGPGTRLLVL.

J is TRBJ1-2 and V is TRBV7-9; D is unclear. The CDR3 is 15 amino acids. Germline CDR1 is SEHNR and CDR2 is FQNEAQ (reference sequence). Trimming pared 1 base from V and 8 bases from J, leaving 17 bases between. The CDR3 coding sequence is TGTGCCAGCAGCTTAGAGCTCTCGAGCAACCACGGCTACACCTTC. It translates to CASSLELSSNHGYTF.

This rearrangement joins TRBV29-1 to TRBJ2-6, with D uncertain. Germline V gene data show CDR1 as SQVTM and CDR2 as ANQGSEA. The V and J ends lost 5 bases and 0 bases respectively, with 8 bases between them. CDR3 length: 14 residues. The CDR3 protein is CSVKRDSGANVLTF. In nucleotides, the CDR3 is TGCAGCGTTAAGAGAGACTCTGGGGCCAACGTCCTGACTTTC. The variable domain in full, completed from reference TRBV29-1 and TRBJ2-6, reads SAVISQKPSRDICQRGTSLTIQCQVDSQVTMMFWYRQQPGQSLTLIATANQGSEATYESGFVIDKFPISRPNLTFSTLTVSNMSPEDSSIYLCSVKRDSGANVLTFGAGSRLTVL.

The chain carries TRBV6-2 or TRBV6-3 and TRBJ2-3, with D perhaps matching TRBD2 (5 bases). This CDR3 has 14 residues. The V gene's germline CDR1 is MNHEY and CDR2 SVGEGT. The V end was cut by 2 bases, the J end by 10 bases, with 16 bases between. CDR3 protein: CASSYPPEDGAQYF. CDR3 in DNA: TGTGCCAGCAGTTACCCCCCAGAAGACGGGGCGCAGTATTTT.

In its sample, this clonotype was seen a few times. The chain employs TRBV10-3 and TRBJ2-3; TRBD2 matches at 13 bases. CDR1 is ENHRY and CDR2 is SYGVKD in the germline V gene. V trimming: 3 bases; J trimming: 0 bases; junction bases outside the gene matches: 6. This CDR3 has 18 residues. As DNA, the CDR3 is TGTGCCATCAGTGAAGGGACTAGCGGGGCCTCTAGCACAGATACGCAGTATTTT. It translates to CAISEGTSGASSTDTQYF.

This clonotype was recorded many times. V and J are TRBV27 and TRBJ2-5, with TRBD2 matching 8 bases. The length of the CDR3 is 14 residues. V lost 3 bases to trimming and J lost 5 bases; unmatched junction nucleotides: 5. The germline V gene encodes CDR1 MNHEY and CDR2 SMNVEV (reference sequence). The CDR3 nucleotides read TGTGCCAGCAGTTTCGGGGGGGGCAAGGAGACCCAGTACTTC. This codes for CASSFGGGKETQYF.

The chain couples TRBV6-2 or TRBV6-3 to TRBJ2-7, with D possibly TRBD2 on 5 matching bases. Trimming took 0 bases from V and 2 from J, leaving 5 bases between them. The CDR3 consists of 13 residues. CDR1 is MNHEY and CDR2 is SVGEGT in the germline V gene. Written as DNA, the CDR3 is TGTGCCAGCAGTTACTCCGGGACCTACGAGCAGTACTTC. This codes for CASSYSGTYEQYF.

The chain recombines TRBV11-2 with TRBJ2-4; TRBD1 agrees at 9 bases. This CDR3 spans 15 amino acids. V lost 5 bases to trimming and J lost 8 bases; unmatched junction nucleotides: 10. Germline CDR1 is SGHAT and CDR2 is FQNNGV. CDR3 loop: CASSRRGTGLDIQYF. The CDR3 bases are TGTGCCAGCAGCCGGAGAGGGACAGGGTTGGACATTCAGTACTTC. Full variable domain (missing parts from reference TRBV11-2 and TRBJ2-4): EAGVAQSPRYKIIEKRQSVAFWCNPISGHATLYWYQQILGQGPKLLIQFQNNGVVDDSQLPKDRFSAERLKGVDSTLKIQPAKLEDSAVYLCASSRRGTGLDIQYFGAGTRLSVL.

The table lists this clonotype with a few counts. The chain employs TRBV20-1 and TRBJ2-5; TRBD2 matches at 7 bases. V shed 4 bases and J 1 base; nucleotides not matched to a gene: 12. CDR1 and CDR2 from the germline V gene are DFQATT and SNEGSKA (reference sequence). There are 16 residues in the CDR3. This CDR3 reads CSATLLGGSVQETQYF. CDR3 sequence (DNA): TGCAGTGCTACACTTTTGGGCGGGAGTGTCCAAGAGACCCAGTACTTC.

This clonotype was detected only a few times. The rearrangement uses TRBV20-1 and TRBJ2-3; D perhaps matches TRBD1 (6 bases). Trimming left V 6 bases short and J 1 base short, with 20 bases between. The CDR3 is 16 residues long. The V gene's germline CDR1 is DFQATT and CDR2 SNEGSKA (reference sequence). CDR3 coding DNA: TGCAGTGCCCCACCCCGGGTAGGGGGAGGCACAGATACGCAGTATTTT. Amino acids: CSAPPRVGGGTDTQYF.

This chain connects TRBV5-1 to TRBJ2-5, with D perhaps TRBD1 (6 bases). Germline V gives CDR1 SGHRS, CDR2 YFSETQ. The length of the CDR3 is 14 residues. With 2 bases removed from V and 5 bases from J, the gap between germline ends came to 13 bases. DNA for the CDR3: TGCGCCAGCAGCTTAGGGGGTTTGGAGGAGACCCAGTACTTC. Translated: CASSLGGLEETQYF.

The chain uses TRBV9 and TRBJ2-3; no firm D call. Per the germline V gene, CDR1 is SGDLS and CDR2 is YYNGEE. V was clipped by 0 bases and J by 5 bases, with 13 bases between them. The CDR3 totals 15 residues. In DNA form, the CDR3 reads TGTGCCAGCAGCGTAGTGGGTAGGGCAGGAGATACGCAGTATTTT. It specifies CASSVVGRAGDTQYF.

The CDR3 is CASSLGSGRAKGDEQFF. The CDR3 DNA sequence: TGTGCCAGCAGCTTAGGAAGCGGGAGGGCCAAGGGCGATGAGCAGTTCTTC. V and J are TRBV7-9 and TRBJ2-1; 10 positions match TRBD2. This CDR3 is built from 17 residues. The germline V gene has CDR1 SEHNR and CDR2 FQNEAQ (reference sequence). Trimming took 1 base from V and 8 from J; bases not matched to a gene: 11.

This clonotype was observed a few times. This chain connects TRBV20-1 to TRBJ1-2; no reliable D call. CDR1 and CDR2 from the germline V gene are DFQATT and SNEGSKA (reference sequence). V was clipped by 0 bases and J by 6 bases, with 11 bases between them. The CDR3 extends over 13 amino acids. The CDR3 bases are TGCAGTGCTAGAGATGAGGAGGGTAATGGCTACACCTTC. Translating it yields CSARDEEGNGYTF.

This clonotype came up a few times. V is TRBV27 and J is TRBJ1-2; possible D gene TRBD1, 6 bases. The CDR3 spans 13 residues. Germline assignment: CDR1 MNHEY and CDR2 SMNVEV (reference sequence). V was trimmed by 5 bases and J by 7 bases, leaving 14 bases between them. CDR3: CASSPGQTSGYTF. The CDR3 DNA reads as TGTGCCAGCAGTCCCGGACAGACAAGTGGCTACACCTTC.

V usage is TRBV25-1 and J usage is TRBJ2-1; TRBD2 is a possible D gene (6 bases). Germline CDR1 reads MGHDK; CDR2 reads SYGVNS. This CDR3 has 12 amino acids. V shed 2 bases and J shed 9 bases, with 8 bases lying between them. The CDR3 DNA reads as TGTGCCAGCAGTGAAGGGGGGATTGAGCAGTTCTTC. Its protein product is CASSEGGIEQFF.

The CDR3 here is CASSRTTGAGSYEQYF. For the CDR3, the DNA is TGTGCCAGCAGCCGGACGACAGGGGCAGGATCCTACGAGCAGTACTTC. This chain connects TRBV11-2 to TRBJ2-7, with 8 bases aligning to TRBD1. Germline V gene lookup returns CDR1 SGHAT and CDR2 FQNNGV. The CDR3 length is 16 residues. V dropped 5 bases and J dropped 1; count of bases not matched to a gene: 10.

This clonotype was recorded at least ten times. The rearrangement links TRBV5-1 to TRBJ2-2; 8 bases agree with TRBD1. This CDR3 is built from 16 residues. V trimming: 6 bases; J trimming: 3 bases; junction bases outside the gene matches: 10. Germline V gene sequence: CDR1 SGHRS, CDR2 YFSETQ. CDR3: CASMSGGAGYTGELFF. The CDR3 bases are TGCGCCAGCATGTCAGGGGGCGCGGGTTACACCGGGGAGCTGTTTTTT.

This clonotype was picked up a small number of times. The rearrangement links TRBV6-4 to TRBJ2-1; TRBD1 matches 7 bases. Trimming took 0 bases from V and 4 from J; bases not matched to a gene: 0. Per germline, CDR1 MRHNA and CDR2 SNTAGT. The CDR3 length is 14 residues. The CDR3 region has the DNA TGTGCCAGCAGTGACTCGGGACAGTACAATGAGCAGTTCTTC. Amino acid sequence: CASSDSGQYNEQFF.

This clonotype has just one count. The chain couples TRBV6-1 to TRBJ2-1; 13 bases are shared with TRBD2. The length of the CDR3 is 15 residues. V shed 4 bases and J 12 bases; nucleotides not matched to a gene: 9. In germline, CDR1 is MNHNS, CDR2 SASEGT. The chain's CDR3 is CASSVQGLAGIGQFF. The CDR3 DNA reads TGTGCCAGCAGTGTCCAGGGACTAGCGGGAATCGGGCAGTTCTTC.

This rearrangement joins TRBV12-3 or TRBV12-4 to TRBJ1-5; TRBD1 is a possible D gene (5 bases). CDR3 length: 13 residues. V lost 6 bases and J 7 bases, leaving 13 bases between the germline ends. The CDR3 DNA follows: TGTGCCAGCAGAGTGGGGGACTACCAGCCCCAGCATTTT. This codes for CASRVGDYQPQHF.

The chain recombines TRBV4-3 with TRBJ2-2, with TRBD2 identical over 7 bases. The CDR3 is 15 amino acids. Trimming at V came to 3 bases and at J to 3 bases, leaving 4 bases not matched to a gene. Looked up from germline, CDR1 is LGHNA and CDR2 is YSLEER. CDR3 amino acids: CASSQGDYDTGELFF. CDR3 nucleotide sequence: TGCGCCAGCAGCCAGGGGGACTATGACACCGGGGAGCTGTTTTTT.

V usage is TRBV9 and J usage is TRBJ2-1; D possibly matches TRBD1 or TRBD2 (5 bases each). V lost 3 bases to trimming and J lost 5 bases, with 12 bases between them. The V gene's germline CDR1 is SGDLS and CDR2 YYNGEE. The CDR3 is made up of 14 amino acids. CDR3 nucleotide sequence: TGTGCCAGCAGCGCCTCCGGGACCCACAATGAGCAGTTCTTC. Translated, it gives CASSASGTHNEQFF.

This chain connects TRBV2 to TRBJ1-1; a possible D gene is TRBD1 (5 bases). V was clipped by 8 bases and J by 0 bases, with 13 bases between them. CDR3 length: 14 residues. The germline V gene has CDR1 SNHLY and CDR2 FYNNEI. In DNA, the CDR3 is TGTGCCAGCGACAGCCAAAACATGAACACTGAAGCTTTCTTT. Its protein is CASDSQNMNTEAFF.

The V call is TRBV6-5, the J call TRBJ2-7; 10 bases match TRBD2. The CDR3 spans 14 residues. Germline CDR1 MNHEY, CDR2 SVGAGI. The V and J ends lost 2 bases and 3 bases, in that order; junction bases with no gene match: 1. DNA for the CDR3: TGTGCCAGCAGTTACCTAGCGGGGGTCTACGAGCAGTACTTC. Protein product: CASSYLAGVYEQYF.

This sequence joins TRBV25-1 and TRBJ1-2; D remains ambiguous. Germline V gene data show CDR1 as MGHDK and CDR2 as SYGVNS. V gave up 10 bases and J gave up 7 bases, with 13 bases separating them. The CDR3 totals 11 residues. CDR3 nucleotide sequence: TGTGCCACCATAGGGCGGGGTGGCTACACCTTC. The encoded protein is CATIGRGGYTF.